Below are 25 T cell receptor beta chains sequenced from a single sample in a study of CD4 and CD8 cells across lung adenocarcinoma regions. MiXCR, run by TCRdb on the PCR reads, gives a single entry per CDR3 protein. The table records about 11,000 distinct CDR3 sequences, around half of them present only once. Sequenced: CD4+ T cells from the center of a lung tumor. The receptors were gathered from a male donor with lung adenocarcinoma. The CD4 and CD8 labels of this study may be unreliable.

This clonotype was counted a few times. The V and J genes are TRBV6-1 and TRBJ2-1; D is unclear. The J call may be in error: the DNA end matches TRBJ2-5 better. Germline V gene sequence: CDR1 MNHNS, CDR2 SASEGT. CDR3 length equals 12 residues. As DNA, the CDR3 is TGTGCCAGCAGTGAGTATCGAGAGACCCAGTACTTC. Protein: CASSEYRETQYF.

This clonotype is medium-sized within its sample. The CDR3 nucleotides are TGTGCCAGCAGTTCCGGGACCGAGTCTTACTTC. This codes for CASSSGTESYF. V usage is TRBV27 and J usage is TRBJ2-5, with D possibly being TRBD1 or TRBD2 (5 bases each). CDR1 and CDR2 from the germline V gene are MNHEY and SMNVEV (reference sequence). The CDR3 is 11 residues long. V was trimmed by 4 bases and J by 14 bases, leaving 14 bases between them.

This clonotype has ten or more counts. CDR3 sequence reads: CASSLEGSSTDTQYF. CDR3 in DNA: TGTGCCAGCAGCTTAGAGGGTTCTAGCACAGATACGCAGTATTTT. The chain links TRBV7-2 to TRBJ2-3, with D unresolved. The CDR3 is made up of 15 amino acids. The germline V gene has CDR1 SGHTA and CDR2 FQGNSA. V was trimmed by 1 base and J by 0 bases, leaving 8 bases between them.

This clonotype was picked up many times. The genes are TRBV4-2 and TRBJ2-1, with D possibly being TRBD2 (6 bases). Germline CDR1 and CDR2: LGHNA and YNFKEQ. The V gene lost 3 bases and the J gene lost 7 bases, with 16 bases spanning the gap. The CDR3 consists of 15 residues. The CDR3 sequence: CASSHPRTRGNEQFF. For the CDR3, the DNA is TGTGCCAGCAGCCACCCCAGAACCCGGGGGAATGAGCAGTTCTTC.

This clonotype was counted many times. One junction end disagrees with the germline gene, perhaps due to a read error. The chain carries TRBV6-2 or TRBV6-3 and TRBJ2-4; D is unclear. Germline V gene data show CDR1 as MNHEY and CDR2 as SVGEGT. The CDR3 loop spans 12 amino acids. CDR3 bases: TGTGCCAGCAGTTACTCTTCCCAGACCGTCCACTTC. Translation: CASSYSSQTVHF.

In this sample, this clonotype turned up once. Sequence at one end of the junction differs from germline and may be a read error. The chain employs TRBV6-1 and TRBJ2-5; TRBD2 aligns across 9 bases. The length of the CDR3 is 15 residues. Germline CDR1 is MNHNS and CDR2 is SASEGT. This chain's CDR3 is CGGRQGGGGRETQYF. The DNA of the CDR3 is TGTGGCGGGCGACAGGGCGGGGGGGGCAGAGAGACGCAGTATTTC.

V gene TRBV6-1 combines with J gene TRBJ2-1, with D perhaps matching TRBD2 (6 bases). The J call may be faulty, since TRBJ2-7 better matches the DNA end. Germline values: CDR1 MNHNS, CDR2 SASEGT. This CDR3 contains 11 residues. The CDR3 DNA sequence: TGTGCCAGCAGGCGGGGTTACGAGCAGTACTTC. Translation gives CASRRGYEQYF.

Remarks on this clonotype: One junction end disagrees with the germline gene, perhaps due to a read error. The chain is built from TRBV6-1 and TRBJ2-3; 7 positions match TRBD2. The germline V gene has CDR1 MNHNS and CDR2 SASEGT. This CDR3 is built from 16 residues. CDR3 residues: CLSSVPRQGGKIMQYF. The CDR3 DNA is TGTCTCAGCAGTGTCCCGCGGCAGGGAGGGAAAATTATGCAGTACTTT.

This sequence joins TRBV6-2 or TRBV6-3 and TRBJ1-3, with no clear D. V gave up 5 bases and J gave up 0 bases, with 8 bases separating them. This CDR3 is 14 amino acids long. Germline-derived CDR1 and CDR2 are MNHEY and SVGEGT. The CDR3 DNA sequence: TGTGCCAGCAGTCAGGAGTACTCTGGAAACACCATATATTTT. This gives the protein CASSQEYSGNTIYF.

The chain is built from TRBV10-1 and TRBJ2-5; D perhaps matches TRBD1 (6 bases). V was trimmed by 3 bases and J by 4 bases, leaving 9 bases between them. This CDR3 comprises 13 residues. Germline assignment: CDR1 WNHNN and CDR2 SYGVQD (reference sequence). The CDR3 reads CASSEGGVETQYF. CDR3 coding DNA: TGCGCCAGCAGTGAAGGGGGAGTAGAGACCCAGTACTTC.

This clonotype was seen ten or more times. The V and J genes are TRBV27 and TRBJ2-7; unclear D gene. There are 12 residues in the CDR3. V dropped 4 bases and J dropped 0 bases, with 4 bases sitting between them. Per the germline V gene, CDR1 is MNHEY and CDR2 is SMNVEV (reference sequence). CDR3 sequence (DNA): TGTGCCAGCAGTTCCGCCTCCTACGAGCAGTACTTC. This translates into CASSSASYEQYF.

About this clonotype: At one end, the junction sequence differs from germline, possibly due to a read error. The gene calls are TRBV7-2 and TRBJ1-6; D is perhaps TRBD1 (5 bases). The germline V gene encodes CDR1 SGHTA and CDR2 FQGNSA. This CDR3 region has 15 residues. The DNA for the CDR3 is TGTGCCAGCAGCCCCCCTAGCGGGGGGGTCTACGAGCAGTACTTT. As protein: CASSPPSGGVYEQYF.

In its sample, this clonotype was seen once. This chain links TRBV10-1 with TRBJ2-5, with 7 nucleotides matching TRBD2. V was pared by 10 bases and J by 8 bases, with 16 bases of the junction left unmatched. Germline V gene sequence: CDR1 WNHNN, CDR2 SYGVQD (reference sequence). This CDR3 region has 14 residues. CDR3 amino acids: CANFGEGAQNTQYF. The CDR3, as DNA: TGCGCCAACTTCGGGGAGGGTGCCCAAAACACCCAGTACTTC.

The chain links TRBV24-1 to TRBJ2-5; D might be TRBD2 (6 bases). The germline V gene has CDR1 KGHDR and CDR2 SFDVKD. V lost 2 bases to trimming and J lost 0 bases, with 12 bases between them. The CDR3 sequence is 16 residues long. In DNA, the CDR3 is TGTGCCACCAGTGATTCGGCCCGGGACTACCAAGAGACCCAGTACTTC. Its protein product is CATSDSARDYQETQYF.

By share of the sample, this clonotype is medium-sized. This may arise from a read error, as a much more abundant clone is one base away. This chain links TRBV6-1 with TRBJ2-1; D uncertain. With the DNA end fitting TRBJ2-7 better, the J assignment may be wrong. The CDR3 has 14 amino acids. Germline assignment: CDR1 MNHNS and CDR2 SASEGT. This CDR3 is CASRGRLTDNEQYF. The CDR3 coding sequence is TGTGCCAGCAGAGGGCGGCTAACCGACAATGAGCAGTACTTC.

In its sample, this clonotype is medium-sized. The rearrangement uses TRBV6-1 and TRBJ2-2; D gene ambiguous. Trimming left V 9 bases short and J 0 bases short, with 14 bases between. The CDR3 sequence is 15 residues long. The germline V gene has CDR1 MNHNS and CDR2 SASEGT. The CDR3 DNA reads TGTGCCAGTAACAAGCTCGACGCGAACACCGGGGAGCTGTTTTTT. Protein: CASNKLDANTGELFF.

A few counts support this clonotype. The chain links TRBV11-1 to TRBJ2-5, with 12 nucleotides matching TRBD2. The germline V gene encodes CDR1 SGHAT and CDR2 FQDESV (reference sequence). The CDR3 is 17 residues long. Trimming at V came to 5 bases and at J to 2 bases, leaving 9 bases not matched to a gene. DNA of the CDR3: TGTGCCAGCAGCCGCGGTCTAGCGGGGGGGGGGCAAGAGACCCAGTACTTC. Amino acids: CASSRGLAGGGQETQYF.

The chain links TRBV27 to TRBJ2-3; TRBD2 agrees at 10 bases. With 6 bases clipped from V and 5 bases from J, the junction kept 20 bases outside the gene matches. CDR1 is MNHEY and CDR2 is SMNVEV in the germline V gene (reference sequence). The length of the CDR3 is 19 residues. In DNA form, the CDR3 reads TGTGCCAGCAGAGCCACGGGGCTAGCGGGAGAGTCTAGCCAAGATACGCAGTATTTT. The encoded protein is CASRATGLAGESSQDTQYF.

Regarding this clonotype: The junction departs from the called germline gene at one end, perhaps through a read error. V is TRBV6-1 and J is TRBJ2-5; D is possibly TRBD2 (7 bases). Germline CDR1 is MNHNS and CDR2 is SASEGT. The CDR3 length is 15 residues. DNA for the CDR3: TGTGCCAGCGGTGACACTGGCGGGGGCCAAGAGACGCAGTACTTC. Translation gives CASGDTGGGQETQYF.

About this clonotype itself: Mismatch with germline at one junction end may stem from a read error. This chain uses TRBV6-1 with TRBJ2-5; 7 nucleotides line up with TRBD2. The CDR3 extends over 13 amino acids. CDR1 MNHNS and CDR2 SASEGT come from the germline V gene. The CDR3 nucleotides read TGTGCCAGCAGTGACGGGGGGTGGAAGACGCAGTACTTC. Protein: CASSDGGWKTQYF.

This chain links TRBV6-4 with TRBJ1-6, with D uncertain. The V gene lost 3 bases and the J gene lost 7 bases, with 4 bases spanning the gap. Germline V lookup: CDR1 MRHNA, CDR2 SNTAGT. This CDR3 comprises 12 residues. In nucleotides, the CDR3 is TGTGCCAGCAGTGATGGGAATTCACCCCTCCACTTT. It specifies CASSDGNSPLHF.

A remark on this clonotype: At one end the junction does not follow the germline gene, possibly because of a read error. The chain carries TRBV7-6 and TRBJ2-3; tentatively, D is TRBD1 or TRBD2 (5 bases each). From germline, CDR1 is SGHVS and CDR2 FNYEAQ. The CDR3 totals 17 residues. CDR3 residues: CGSSLAGRKLGADTQYF. In nucleotides, the CDR3 is TGTGGCAGCAGCTTAGCTGGACGGAAACTGGGGGCAGATACGCAGTATTTT.

This clonotype occurred a few times. This rearrangement joins TRBV7-2 to TRBJ2-3; 7 nucleotides match TRBD2. Looked up from germline, CDR1 is SGHTA and CDR2 is FQGNSA. Losses at the gene ends were 4 bases for V and 5 bases for J; bases not matched to a gene: 6. The CDR3 consists of 14 residues. CDR3 nucleotide sequence: TGTGCCAGCAGCTCAGGACTAGTTGTAGATACGCAGTATTTT. Amino acid sequence: CASSSGLVVDTQYF.

The genes are TRBV27 and TRBJ2-5, with TRBD1 identical over 11 bases. The germline V gene has CDR1 MNHEY and CDR2 SMNVEV (reference sequence). J lost 8 bases, V lost 7 bases, and 6 bases had no gene match. The CDR3 runs to 13 residues. CDR3 region: CASTGQGADTQYF. In DNA, the CDR3 is TGTGCCAGCACAGGACAGGGGGCGGACACCCAGTACTTC.

CDR3 amino acids: CASNKLAASTEAQYF. DNA for the CDR3: TGTGCCAGTAACAAGCTCGCCGCGAGCACAGAGGCGCAGTATTTT. This chain uses TRBV6-1 with TRBJ2-3, with D uncertain. This CDR3 spans 15 amino acids. Trimming shortened V by 9 bases and J by 10 bases, and 26 bases separated the two germline ends. Germline CDR1 reads MNHNS; CDR2 reads SASEGT.